A single TCR beta chain is shown here with its context. Being one base from a much bigger clone, this may be a read error. These data belong to a study of T cells in Graves' hyperthyroidism and ophthalmopathy. In the study overall: Specimen type is peripheral blood, collected at initial diagnosis prior to any treatment.

The CDR3 regions of TCR beta were amplified from RNA transcripts. The HTBI primer set was used in a first-round RT-PCR of the TCR CDR3. TCRdb re-called the multiplex PCR reads through MiXCR, storing one row per CDR3 protein. The table includes 100,000 to 140,000 distinct CDR3 sequences, roughly 15% detected once. CDR3 length: 13 residues. Germline-derived CDR1 and CDR2 are SGHVS and FNYEAQ. The V call is TRBV7-6, the J call TRBJ2-1; possibly TRBD2 for D (5 bases). The sample comprised blood. The clonotype originates from a woman aged 45-65 years with Graves' hyperthyroidism. The CDR3 loop is CASSSTTPNEQLF. CDR3 coding DNA: TGTGCCAGCAGCTCGACTACTCCGAATGAGCAGCTCTTC. Supplemented by reference TRBV7-6 and TRBJ2-1, the full variable domain reads GAGVSQSPRYKVTKRGQDVALRCDPISGHVSLYWYRQALGQGPEFLTYFNYEAQQDKSGLPNDRFSAERPEGSISTLTIQRTEQRDSAMYRCASSSTTPNEQLFGPGTRLTVL.